The clone carrying this T cell receptor (beta chain) was seen a few times. As yet, its antigen is unknown. J lost 5 bases, V lost 3 bases, and 7 bases had no gene match. The CDR3 sequence is 15 residues long. CDR1 and CDR2 (germline): SGHTA, FQGNSA. This entry is derived from a study of vaccination and CD4 T cells after COVID-19. The time point denotes: late sampling 161 to 241 days after vaccination in three convalescent patients. As to treatment: roughly nine-day PBMC culture with coronavirus spike peptide pools or control peptides (ViraFEST assay). Under the ViraFEST approach, antigen-specific T cells were expanded with peptide pools and TCRs subsequently sequenced. The Oncomine TCR Beta short-read assay generated sequence data from the DNA of cultured CD4+ T cells. TCRdb re-called the PCR reads with MiXCR, one entry per CDR3 protein. The table shows approximately 24,000 distinct CDR3 sequences, with under 50% occurring only once.

This material consisted of CD4+ T cells from blood, cultured in vitro, taken about 7 months after SARS-CoV-2 vaccination. This chain connects TRBV7-2 to TRBJ2-1, with 7 positions matching TRBD2. The receptor was derived from a human donor who had recovered from COVID-19. The CDR3 is CASSFSGLADNEQFF. Written as DNA, the CDR3 is TGTGCCAGCAGCTTTTCAGGTCTAGCGGACAATGAGCAGTTCTTC.